The next 3 T cell receptor beta chains were all read from a single sample in a study of OX40 agonist ivuxolimab in advanced cancers. Using immunoSEQ multiplex PCR, the repertoire was profiled, and TCRdb retains in-frame clones only, with some absent. The sample has about 100,000 clones; approximately 87% are singletons. Here the sequenced sample was CD4+ or CD8+ T cells sorted from blood, taken in a trial of the OX40 agonist ivuxolimab. These receptors all come from an adult with an advanced solid tumor such as melanoma, head and neck, liver or kidney cancer.

V is TRBV7-9 and J is TRBJ2-7; D call uncertain. Trimming took 6 bases from V and 0 from J, leaving 6 bases between them. The CDR3 totals 12 residues. Germline V gene data show CDR1 as SEHNR and CDR2 as FQNEAQ (reference sequence). CDR3 sequence reads: CASSYSSYEQYF. For the CDR3, the DNA is TGTGCCAGCAGTTATAGCTCCTACGAGCAGTACTTC.

This clone came up once. This rearrangement joins TRBV19 to TRBJ1-1; possible D gene TRBD1, 5 bases. The V gene's germline CDR1 is LNHDA and CDR2 SQIVND (reference sequence). Trimming took off 3 bases at V and 3 bases at J, with 11 bases between the two ends. This CDR3 region has 14 residues. The DNA of the CDR3 is TGTGCCAGTAGTATCGACCAGGGATACACTGAAGCTTTCTTT. Encoded protein: CASSIDQGYTEAFF.

The chain links TRBV14 to TRBJ2-5; D possibly corresponds to TRBD2 (6 bases). Germline CDR1 SGHDN, CDR2 FVKESK. Trimming cost V 2 bases and J 2 bases, with 12 bases left between them. This CDR3 region has 15 residues. The CDR3 region has the DNA TGTGCCAGCAGCCAACGACTAGTTCGTCAAGAGACCCAGTACTTC. Its translation is CASSQRLVRQETQYF.